The 16 T cell receptor beta chains presented below share a single source sample, sequenced in a study of cytomegalovirus exposure and HLA in healthy donors. Primers for the PCR totalled 60 Vbeta and 13 Jbeta. Profiling relied on immunoSEQ multiplex PCR, and the TCRdb table lists in-frame clones only, not all of them. The sample lists fewer than 200,000 clones, around 67% occurring once. Sequencing was performed on PBMCs. Receptors originate from a woman under 30 in good health and CMV-seropositive.

V and J are TRBV27 and TRBJ2-7, with D possibly being TRBD2 (5 bases). V gave up 2 bases and J gave up 6 bases, with 14 bases separating them. From germline, CDR1 is MNHEY and CDR2 SMNVEV (reference sequence). The CDR3 length is 14 residues. Here the CDR3 reads CASSLRGRLVEQYF. The CDR3 nucleotides are TGTGCCAGCAGTTTACGGGGTAGATTGGTCGAGCAGTACTTC.

The V and J genes are TRBV19 and TRBJ2-3; the match to TRBD2 covers 8 bases. Germline assignment: CDR1 LNHDA and CDR2 SQIVND (reference sequence). The CDR3 is 12 amino acids. V dropped 10 bases and J dropped 4; count of bases not matched to a gene: 4. CDR3 region: CATRGGPDTQYF. In nucleotides, the CDR3 is TGTGCCACCCGGGGGGGCCCAGATACGCAGTATTTT. Looking up the rest from reference TRBV19 and TRBJ2-3 gives the full variable domain: DGGITQSPKYLFRKEGQNVTLSCEQNLNHDAMYWYRQDPGQGLRLIYYSQIVNDFQKGDIAEGYSVSREKKESFPLTVTSAQKNPTAFYLCATRGGPDTQYFGPGTRLTVL.

This clone was seen more than once but under ten times. The chain joins TRBV27 to TRBJ1-4, with D perhaps TRBD1 (6 bases). Trimming removed 5 bases from V and 7 bases from J, with 14 bases in between. The germline V gene encodes CDR1 MNHEY and CDR2 SMNVEV (reference sequence). This CDR3 has 14 residues. The CDR3 region is CASSMPQGGEKLFF. As DNA, the CDR3 is TGTGCCAGCAGTATGCCACAGGGTGGTGAAAAACTGTTTTTT.

The rearrangement joins TRBV25-1 to TRBJ2-2, with 9 bases fitting TRBD2. V dropped 1 base and J dropped 7; count of bases not matched to a gene: 10. This CDR3 comprises 17 residues. Germline CDR1 MGHDK, CDR2 SYGVNS. The DNA of the CDR3 is TGTGCCAGCAGTGAATCTCCGCCAGCGGGGGGACACGGGGAGCTGTTTTTT. Translation gives CASSESPPAGGHGELFF.

This clone has just a few counts. The genes are TRBV10-3 and TRBJ2-7, with D perhaps TRBD2 (6 bases). CDR1 ENHRY and CDR2 SYGVKD come from the germline V gene. Trimming cost V 6 bases and J 3 bases, with 15 bases left between them. The CDR3 runs to 14 residues. The CDR3 sequence: CAIRLEGSGYEQYF. CDR3 nucleotides: TGTGCCATCAGACTGGAGGGCAGCGGCTACGAGCAGTACTTC.

This clone showed up just a few times. The V and J genes are TRBV14 and TRBJ1-1; 9 bases agree with TRBD1. CDR1 and CDR2 from the germline V gene are SGHDN and FVKESK. V lost 4 bases, J lost 8 bases, and 5 bases stayed unmatched. There are 13 residues in the CDR3. The CDR3 DNA is TGTGCCAGCAGCCGGGACAGGGCGGTGGAAGCTTTCTTT. Its translation: CASSRDRAVEAFF.

This clone was seen a few times. The rearrangement uses TRBV28 and TRBJ2-4; D is uncertain. Trimming removed 7 bases from V and 3 bases from J, with 10 bases in between. CDR3 size: 13 residues. Looked up from germline, CDR1 is MDHEN and CDR2 is SYDVKM. This CDR3 is CASTELGKNIQYF. CDR3 nucleotide sequence: TGTGCCAGCACGGAGCTGGGCAAAAACATTCAGTACTTC.

The V gene is TRBV19, the J gene TRBJ2-5; D remains ambiguous. V lost 2 bases, J lost 1 base, and 8 bases lay in between. The CDR3 consists of 14 residues. The germline V gene encodes CDR1 LNHDA and CDR2 SQIVND (reference sequence). This CDR3 is CASSIRRSQETQYF. In nucleotides, the CDR3 is TGTGCCAGTAGTATACGGCGGAGCCAAGAGACCCAGTACTTC.

The chain carries TRBV9 and TRBJ1-3; the D gene is possibly TRBD1 (5 bases). Per germline, CDR1 SGDLS and CDR2 YYNGEE. The length of the CDR3 is 17 residues. V was pared by 4 bases and J by 0 bases, with 17 bases between. The CDR3 region is CASSSGDRQISGNTIYF. CDR3 DNA: TGTGCCAGCAGCTCAGGCGACAGACAAATCTCTGGAAACACCATATATTTT.

J is TRBJ2-6 and V is TRBV27; D is possibly TRBD1 (5 bases). Trimming pared 5 bases from V and 4 bases from J, leaving 18 bases between. CDR1 and CDR2 from the germline V gene are MNHEY and SMNVEV (reference sequence). The CDR3 consists of 17 residues. The CDR3 nucleotides read TGTGCCAGCAGTGGATCGGATGGGGCGAGGGGGGCCAACGTCCTGACTTTC. This sequence encodes CASSGSDGARGANVLTF.

The chain recombines TRBV6-5 with TRBJ1-1, with unresolved D. Between the trimmed V and J ends, which lost 2 bases and 3 bases, there was a span of 7 bases. Germline V gene lookup returns CDR1 MNHEY and CDR2 SVGAGI. The CDR3 totals 13 residues. CDR3 bases: TGTGCCAGCAGTTACATACTGTACACTGAAGCTTTCTTT. Its translation is CASSYILYTEAFF.

This clone was counted between two and nine times. V and J are TRBV10-1 and TRBJ1-2; a weak D match, TRBD1 (5 bases). Germline-derived CDR1 and CDR2 are WNHNN and SYGVQD (reference sequence). V lost 6 bases to trimming and J lost 4 bases, with 9 bases between them. The CDR3 extends over 12 amino acids. CDR3 protein: CASSDGGYGYTF. In nucleotides, the CDR3 is TGCGCCAGCAGCGACGGGGGCTATGGCTACACCTTC.

The CDR3 loop reads CASSAQGARTDTQYF. As DNA, the CDR3 is TGTGCCAGCAGCGCCCAGGGGGCACGGACAGATACGCAGTATTTT. The chain recombines TRBV7-3 with TRBJ2-3; 8 nucleotides align to TRBD1. The germline V gene has CDR1 SGHTA and CDR2 FQGTGA. The CDR3 has 15 amino acids. Trimming took 5 bases from V and 3 from J; bases not matched to a gene: 7.

This chain links TRBV6-6 with TRBJ2-5, with D possibly being TRBD2 (6 bases). CDR3 length equals 13 residues. Trimming removed 11 bases from V and 3 bases from J, with 16 bases in between. CDR1 and CDR2 from the germline V gene are MNHNY and SVGAGI (reference sequence). The CDR3 region has the DNA TGTGCCTGCGGTCGGGAGTTGGAAGAGACCCAGTACTTC. Protein product: CACGRELEETQYF.

This clone has more than one count but fewer than ten. The chain employs TRBV19 and TRBJ1-4; 7 bases are a match to TRBD1. Trimming cost V 5 bases and J 1 base; bases outside gene matches: 4. The germline V gene has CDR1 LNHDA and CDR2 SQIVND (reference sequence). CDR3 length equals 15 residues. The CDR3 spells CASSERTGTNEKLFF. The CDR3 region has the DNA TGTGCCAGTAGTGAAAGGACAGGAACTAATGAAAAACTGTTTTTT.

This clone was detected a few times. The chain recombines TRBV9 with TRBJ2-7; maybe TRBD2 (6 bases). Per germline, CDR1 SGDLS and CDR2 YYNGEE. This CDR3 is 15 amino acids long. V lost 4 bases, J lost 2 bases, and 16 bases lay in between. CDR3 nucleotides: TGTGCCAGCAGCCCCCAAGGCGGGGCTGCCTACGAGCAGTACTTC. This gives the protein CASSPQGGAAYEQYF.